Listed below are T cell receptor beta chains from one sample, sequenced in a study of shared clonotypes between healthy human individuals. Sequenced by immunoSEQ multiplex PCR; TCRdb stores in-frame clones only, minus some. The profile shows 2,500,000 or so clones, approximately 93% of them singletons. The material sequenced was naive CD4+ T cells from PBMCs. Receptor source: a man younger than 35 in good health. Some clones in this sample may be carry-over from other donors' samples. The CDR3 runs from the conserved cysteine through the conserved F or W. D genes are given only for firm matches. Some rows mark clone size as missing; the rest say once, few, many or name a class of expanded clone.

TRBV7-9	TRBJ2-5	.	TRBD2	CASSLPASGKETQYF	TGTGCCAGCAGCCTACCAGCTAGCGGGAAAGAGACCCAGTACTTC
TRBV27	TRBJ2-2	.	TRBD1	CASKNRGWGGELFF	TGTGCCAGCAAGAACAGGGGGTGGGGCGGGGAGCTGTTTTTT
TRBV21-1	TRBJ1-4	once	.	CASSKASQGENEKLFF	TGTGCCAGCAGCAAAGCGTCGCAGGGGGAGAATGAAAAACTGTTTTTT
TRBV19	TRBJ1-2	.	TRBD1	CASRVTGQEYGYTF	TGTGCCAGTAGGGTTACGGGACAGGAGTATGGCTACACCTTC
TRBV7-9	TRBJ2-2	.	TRBD1	CASSLTPSLTGKVGELFF	TGTGCCAGCAGCTTAACCCCTTCCCTGACAGGGAAGGTCGGGGAGCTGTTTTTT
TRBV7-2	TRBJ1-2	.	.	CASSSNQEVSGYTF	TGTGCCAGCAGCTCCAACCAGGAAGTTAGCGGCTACACCTTC
TRBV2	TRBJ1-6	.	TRBD1	CASSDRGYSPLHF	TGTGCCAGCAGCGACAGGGGTTATTCACCCCTCCACTTT
TRBV19	TRBJ1-2	.	TRBD1	CASSIFNRDSLAGGYTF	TGTGCCAGTAGTATATTTAACCGGGACAGCTTAGCGGGAGGCTACACCTTC
TRBV18	TRBJ2-1	.	.	CASSPSDNEQFF	TGTGCCAGCTCACCTAGCGACAATGAGCAGTTCTTC
TRBV7-9	TRBJ2-3	once	TRBD2	CASSQYSGRAGTDTQYF	TGTGCCAGCAGCCAGTATAGCGGGAGGGCCGGCACAGATACGCAGTATTTT
TRBV5-1	TRBJ2-5	.	TRBD1	CASQGQGAGQETQYF	TGCGCCAGCCAGGGACAGGGGGCTGGTCAAGAGACCCAGTACTTC
TRBV19	TRBJ1-5	.	TRBD1	CASSTPRTGYNQPQHF	TGTGCCAGTAGCACCCCGCGGACAGGCTACAATCAGCCCCAGCATTTT
TRBV27	TRBJ2-1	.	TRBD1	CASSRGTAYEGEDEQFF	TGTGCCAGCAGTCGAGGGACAGCCTACGAGGGTGAGGATGAGCAGTTCTTC
TRBV10-3	TRBJ2-6	.	TRBD1	CAIRTGLRTGANVLTF	TGTGCCATACGGACAGGGCTCCGGACTGGGGCCAACGTCCTGACTTTC
TRBV7-3	TRBJ2-1	once	TRBD2	CASSLLGGRAFGEQFF	TGTGCCAGCAGCTTATTAGGCGGGAGGGCCTTCGGTGAGCAGTTCTTC
TRBV7-2	TRBJ1-2	.	.	CASSWDGYGYTF	TGTGCCAGCAGCTGGGACGGCTATGGCTACACCTTC
TRBV27	TRBJ2-7	.	TRBD2	CASSITLAGGGSYEQYF	TGTGCCAGCAGTATAACCCTAGCGGGAGGGGGGTCCTACGAGCAGTACTTC
TRBV27	TRBJ1-1	.	.	CASSLSGRGEAFF	TGTGCCAGCAGTTTATCCGGGAGGGGGGAAGCTTTCTTT
TRBV6-1	TRBJ1-1	.	.	CASSEGGKNTEAFF	TGTGCCAGCAGTGAAGGAGGCAAAAACACTGAAGCTTTCTTT
TRBV4-1	TRBJ1-5	.	.	CASSPSLQVPRPQHF	TGCGCCAGCAGCCCCTCTCTCCAGGTCCCGCGGCCCCAGCATTTT
TRBV6-6	TRBJ2-4	.	.	CASSYSPGPAKNIQYF	TGTGCCAGCAGTTACTCGCCCGGACCGGCCAAAAACATTCAGTACTTC
TRBV5-4	TRBJ1-2	.	.	CASSFDSNYGYTF	TGTGCCAGCAGCTTTGATTCTAACTATGGCTACACCTTC
TRBV7-2	TRBJ2-5	.	.	CASRAPGYPGQETQYF	TGTGCCAGCAGGGCTCCAGGGTATCCGGGCCAAGAGACCCAGTACTTC
TRBV5-6	TRBJ1-5	.	.	CASSVDDQPQHF	TGTGCCAGCAGCGTGGACGATCAGCCCCAGCATTTT
TRBV7-9	TRBJ1-4	.	.	CASSSEGHGNEKLFF	TGTGCCAGCAGCTCAGAGGGGCATGGGAATGAAAAACTGTTTTTT
TRBV27	TRBJ2-5	.	.	CASSPISAGKETQYF	TGTGCCAGCAGTCCAATCTCGGCTGGGAAAGAGACCCAGTACTTC
TRBV19	TRBJ2-1	.	TRBD2	CASSMGLAGSYEQFF	TGTGCCAGTAGTATGGGACTAGCGGGATCGTATGAGCAGTTCTTC
TRBV28	TRBJ1-1	.	.	CASTLWGSEAFF	TGTGCCAGCACACTGTGGGGCTCTGAAGCTTTCTTT
TRBV27	TRBJ1-1	.	.	CASSYSGDTEAFF	TGTGCCAGCAGTTATTCAGGGGACACTGAAGCTTTCTTT
TRBV7-8	TRBJ2-7	.	TRBD2	CASSRTSGGNQEQYF	TGTGCCAGCAGCCGGACTAGCGGGGGTAATCAGGAGCAGTACTTC
TRBV6-5	TRBJ1-5	.	.	CASSLLGMGDQPQHF	TGTGCCAGCAGCTTGCTGGGGATGGGGGATCAGCCCCAGCATTTT
TRBV19	TRBJ2-3	.	.	CASSLGANTDTQYF	TGTGCCAGTAGTCTGGGGGCGAACACAGATACGCAGTATTTT
TRBV6-5	TRBJ1-3	.	.	CASRGGFSGNTIYF	TGTGCCAGCAGAGGGGGATTCTCTGGAAACACCATATATTTT
TRBV28	TRBJ1-2	.	.	CASSLVGDGYTF	TGTGCCAGCAGTTTGGTCGGGGATGGCTACACCTTC
TRBV6-1	TRBJ2-5	.	TRBD1	CASEGQGPTQYF	TGTGCCAGCGAGGGACAGGGGCCTACCCAGTACTTC
TRBV5-1	TRBJ1-4	.	TRBD1	CASSTGTVATNEKLFF	TGCGCCAGCTCTACCGGGACAGTTGCAACTAATGAAAAACTGTTTTTT
TRBV5-1	TRBJ1-1	.	TRBD1	CASSGTTGGVSPTEAFF	TGCGCCAGCAGCGGAACTACAGGGGGCGTTTCCCCCACTGAAGCTTTCTTT
TRBV5-1	TRBJ2-1	.	TRBD2	CASSLGLAGDNEQFF	TGCGCCAGCAGCTTGGGACTAGCGGGGGACAATGAGCAGTTCTTC
TRBV5-4	TRBJ2-5	.	TRBD1	CASSLSWDRASKTQYF	TGTGCCAGCAGCTTGAGTTGGGACAGGGCTTCCAAGACCCAGTACTTC
TRBV2	TRBJ1-1	.	.	CASHDGENTEAFF	TGTGCCAGTCATGACGGGGAGAACACTGAAGCTTTCTTT
TRBV5-4	TRBJ2-7	.	.	CASSLERESYEQYF	TGTGCCAGCAGCTTGGAACGAGAATCCTACGAGCAGTACTTC
TRBV27	TRBJ2-7	.	TRBD1	CASSLLGQGWGGVFYF	TGTGCCAGCAGTTTACTGGGACAGGGGTGGGGCGGAGTTTTCTACTTC
TRBV6-1	TRBJ1-4	.	.	CASSETNEKLFF	TGTGCCAGCAGTGAAACTAATGAAAAACTGTTTTTT
TRBV28	TRBJ2-4	.	.	CASSLWGLAKNIQYF	TGTGCCAGCAGTTTATGGGGACTAGCCAAAAACATTCAGTACTTC